This T cell receptor (beta chain) was found in a study of shared clonotypes between healthy human individuals. Study-level findings and limits: Naive CD4 clonotype sharing across several donors was around 5.5%. The sampled material consisted only of blood, and tissue repertoires are likely to differ. Rarefaction curves obtained for sorted subsets showed sequencing incomplete despite large depth.

This clone was picked up many times. As yet, its antigen is unknown. Assay: immunoSEQ multiplex PCR; the TCRdb copy retains only in-frame clones and omits some. The table has some 200,000 clones, approximately 70% seen once; the top ten hold 10%. None of the donors, who were healthy HIV-negative adults, had recently had acute infections or vaccinations. The length of the CDR3 is 16 residues. This sequence was found in a man aged 25-45 years in good health. The sequencing sample was made of memory CD4+ T cells sorted from blood. As to subset: CD45RA-negative fraction. V is TRBV1 and J is TRBJ2-2; TRBD2, the table's D call, was not compared with the DNA. TRBV1 is a pseudogene segment. CDR3 in DNA: TGCACCAGCAGCCAACCTAGCGGCACGTTCACCGGGGAGCTGTTTTTT. Translating it yields CTSSQPSGTFTGELFF.